The next 10 T cell receptor beta chains were all read from a single sample in a study of T cell repertoires in aging, cancer and after chemotherapy. Rearranged V-D-J TRB sequences were amplified with a mixed TRB-A/B primer pool. A single record per CDR3 protein comes from TCRdb applying MiXCR to the multiplex PCR reads. The table has about 12,000 distinct CDR3 sequences, approximately 31% seen once. TCR beta rearrangements were amplified from peripheral blood genomic DNA. What was sequenced was blood. These receptors all stem from a human donor in good health. The donor label of this sample is uncertain.

The J gene is TRBJ1-2, the V gene TRBV6-5; TRBD1 is a possible D gene (5 bases). This CDR3 is 18 amino acids long. Germline CDR1 reads MNHEY; CDR2 reads SVGAGI. V was pared by 9 bases and J by 5 bases, with 31 bases between. The CDR3, as DNA: TGTGCCAGAAGCCCCGCCGGGGGGGTGTCCCCCTTTCGGTATGGCTACACCTTC. It codes for CARSPAGGVSPFRYGYTF.

The rearrangement joins TRBV19 to TRBJ2-7; D tentatively fits TRBD1 or TRBD2 (6 bases each). Germline V gene sequence: CDR1 LNHDA, CDR2 SQIVND (reference sequence). The V and J ends lost 5 bases and 3 bases respectively, with 17 bases between them. The CDR3 sequence is 15 residues long. The CDR3 region has the DNA TGTGCCAGTAGTCCCCGGTCTAGGGGGGTCTACGAGCAGTACTTC. Its translation: CASSPRSRGVYEQYF.

In its sample, this clonotype ranks as medium-sized. The chain uses TRBV6-6 and TRBJ2-1; tentative D call: TRBD2 (6 bases). The germline V and J ends were trimmed by 0 bases and 2 bases, with 11 bases remaining between them. Germline CDR1 and CDR2: MNHNY and SVGAGI (reference sequence). This CDR3 region has 16 residues. The CDR3 reads CASSYSGGVTYNEQFF. CDR3 DNA: TGTGCCAGCAGTTACTCCGGCGGGGTGACCTACAATGAGCAGTTCTTC.

This clonotype has only a few counts. The chain carries TRBV19 and TRBJ1-2; TRBD1 might be the D (6 bases). The CDR3 loop spans 18 amino acids. Trimming pared 5 bases from V and 3 bases from J, leaving 25 bases between. CDR1 is LNHDA, CDR2 SQIVND, per germline (reference sequence). The CDR3, as DNA: TGTGCCAGTAGTGCGGGAACCGGGACACCTCCCAAGGACTATGGCTACACCTTC. This sequence encodes CASSAGTGTPPKDYGYTF.

By proportion, this clonotype is medium-sized (0.01 to 0.1%). The J gene is TRBJ2-7, the V gene TRBV6-5; tentatively, D is TRBD1 (5 bases). Germline loops: CDR1 MNHEY, CDR2 SVGAGI. V shed 2 bases and J shed 1 base, with 12 bases lying between them. This CDR3 is built from 15 residues. CDR3 in amino acids: CASSYRGTGSYEQYF. CDR3 nucleotide sequence: TGTGCCAGCAGTTACAGGGGAACCGGATCCTACGAGCAGTACTTC.

This clonotype was detected only a few times. The V gene is TRBV5-1, the J gene TRBJ2-3, with no clear D. Per the germline V gene, CDR1 is SGHRS and CDR2 is YFSETQ. Trimming removed 1 base from V and 0 bases from J, with 6 bases in between. The CDR3 has 14 amino acids. The CDR3 reads CASSLLKSTDTQYF. CDR3 sequence (DNA): TGCGCCAGCAGCTTGTTAAAGAGCACAGATACGCAGTATTTT.

This clonotype occurred a few times. J is TRBJ2-3 and V is TRBV5-4; TRBD2 is a possible D gene (7 bases). V was trimmed by 4 bases and J by 5 bases, leaving 14 bases between them. Germline-derived CDR1 and CDR2 are SGHNT and YYREEE (reference sequence). CDR3 length: 14 residues. CDR3 coding DNA: TGTGCCAGCAGCCATAGGGGGGGGCAAGATACGCAGTATTTT. Amino acids: CASSHRGGQDTQYF.

The CDR3 spells CASSSGQLGYEQYF. The CDR3 DNA reads TGTGCCAGCAGCTCCGGACAGCTCGGCTACGAGCAGTACTTC. The V and J genes are TRBV7-6 and TRBJ2-7, with D possibly matching TRBD1 (6 bases). This CDR3 is built from 14 residues. V was clipped by 4 bases and J by 3 bases, with 13 bases between them. Looked up from germline, CDR1 is SGHVS and CDR2 is FNYEAQ. Supplemented by reference TRBV7-6 and TRBJ2-7, the full variable domain reads GAGVSQSPRYKVTKRGQDVALRCDPISGHVSLYWYRQALGQGPEFLTYFNYEAQQDKSGLPNDRFSAERPEGSISTLTIQRTEQRDSAMYRCASSSGQLGYEQYFGPGTRLTVT.

This clonotype is judged medium-sized. This rearrangement joins TRBV11-1 to TRBJ2-3, with 10 bases matching TRBD2. The germline V gene encodes CDR1 SGHAT and CDR2 FQDESV (reference sequence). The CDR3 covers 16 residues. J was trimmed by 5 bases and V by 1 base; bases with no gene match: 6. The CDR3 nucleotides read TGTGCCAGCAGCTTAGAAGCTAGCGGGGGCCGAGATACGCAGTATTTT. Translation gives CASSLEASGGRDTQYF.

In nucleotides, the CDR3 is TGCAGCGTTGTTTCCTTGGGGGGGCCCCAAGAGACCCAGTACTTC. It specifies CSVVSLGGPQETQYF. The genes are TRBV29-1 and TRBJ2-5; D perhaps matches TRBD2 (7 bases). CDR1 is SQVTM and CDR2 is ANQGSEA in the germline V gene. V was pared by 4 bases and J by 1 base, with 16 bases between. The CDR3 length is 15 residues.